This TCR beta chain was captured in a study of T-cell reconstitution after alpha-beta-depleted transplantation in children. The CDR3 covers 13 residues. V was pared by 3 bases and J by 5 bases, with 10 bases between. Unique molecular identifiers were built into the TCRbeta library. One entry per CDR3 protein results from TCRdb running MiXCR on the PCR reads. The sample comprises about 580,000 distinct CDR3 sequences, more than 20% of which are singletons, and 12% to 15% rests with the top ten. General study findings and limits: At around two months after transplant, the alpha-beta T cells were reportedly derived from several hundred expanded clones that came from non-depleted graft cells. Recipient T cells and thymic progenitors that survived gave rise to the high TCRbeta diversity observed at day 60 in some patients. A year post-transplant, T-cell counts and diversity derived mostly from newly produced T cells.

In its sample, this clonotype was seen many times. Its antigen is currently unknown. The specimen comprised PBMCs, mostly from graft donor cells, sampled 360 days after TCRalphabeta/CD19-depleted stem cell transplant. The J gene is TRBJ2-5, the V gene TRBV12-3 or TRBV12-4; D uncertain. The TCR comes from a boy under three years old who had a stem cell transplant for acute myeloid leukemia, so the T cells may come from the graft donor. CDR3 in DNA: TGTGCCAGCAGTTTCGGCAGTAAGGAGACCCAGTACTTC. It yields the protein CASSFGSKETQYF.